Sequencing of this T cell receptor (beta chain) was carried out in a study of identical twins' blood T cells. TCRdb reanalysed the 5' RACE reads using MiXCR and keeps one entry per CDR3 protein. The table has 350,000 to 450,000 distinct CDR3 sequences, approximately 30% seen once. V gave up 6 bases and J gave up 8 bases, with 20 bases separating them. The CDR3 runs to 16 residues. Germline assignment: CDR1 MNHEY and CDR2 SVGEGT. This clonotype was counted ten times or more. The sample consisted of PBMCs. V usage is TRBV6-2 or TRBV6-3 and J usage is TRBJ1-6; D not resolved. This sequence originates from a woman aged 18 to 55 in good health. The DNA of the CDR3 is TGTGCCAGCAGCCCACTGAGGTCTCTTTCGGATTCACCCCTCCACTTT. Protein product: CASSPLRSLSDSPLHF.